This entry describes one T cell receptor beta chain. The germline V gene has CDR1 SQVTM and CDR2 ANQGSEA. The CDR3 totals 15 residues. Using its own MiXCR run on the 5' RACE reads, TCRdb lists one record per CDR3 protein. The data show approximately 550,000 distinct CDR3 sequences, less than 15% seen once. The data were obtained in a study of T cells after yellow fever vaccination. The rearrangement links TRBV29-1 to TRBJ2-3; D is possibly TRBD2 (5 bases). Specimen: PBMCs, collected on the day of the yellow fever booster vaccination. This receptor was taken from a man aged 30 to 45 who received the YFV17D yellow fever vaccine. CDR3 DNA sequence: TGCAGTCTAGAGGGTCGTTACGCCTACACAGATACGCAGTATTTT. Translated: CSLEGRYAYTDTQYF.